This entry is about one T cell receptor beta chain. What it binds is not known. The sample comes from a study of molecular identifiers for immune sequencing clone quantification. At the level of the study: Replicates partitioned RNA from approximately 20,000 or 100,000 naive CD8 cells into five parts, sequencing four. General observations from the study: Spiked Jurkat TCR RNA equal to one cell could reportedly be picked out among over 850,000 naive cells.

Researchers sorted naive CD8 T cells as cells that were CD8+CD4-CCR7+CD45RA+. This CDR3 spans 16 amino acids. The ends lost 2 bases at V and 0 bases at J; junction bases unmatched: 3. Germline lookup yields CDR1 MDHEN and CDR2 SYDVKM. Making the bulk TCR libraries relied on previously described methods and listed TCR primers. TCRdb redid the calling of the PCR reads with MiXCR, one entry per CDR3 protein. The sample records hundreds of thousands of distinct CDR3 sequences, about 21% being singletons. The source of this sequence is a human donor in good health. Some libraries in this study had Jurkat cell RNA spiked in. The chain has TRBV28 and TRBJ2-2; 7 nucleotides align to TRBD2. Sequencing was done on a sample of naive CD8+ T cells from blood, with Jurkat cell RNA spiked in. Subset defined: FACS-sorted CD8+CD4-CCR7+CD45RA+ naive T cells. CDR3: CASSLMGGPNTGELFF. CDR3 DNA sequence: TGTGCCAGCAGTTTAATGGGAGGGCCGAACACCGGGGAGCTGTTTTTT.